This T cell receptor beta chain was obtained from a study of blood T cells in healthy people across ages. General study results and limits: Per million T cells, the diversity of TCR beta decreased roughly linearly as age advanced. Naive and antigen-experienced cells were not separated, limiting conclusive comparison.

This clonotype was counted only a few times. What it binds is unknown. The junction departs from germline at one end; a sequencing error may be responsible. The draw of peripheral blood yielded roughly 10 milliliters from each donor. There are 15 residues in the CDR3. The V gene's germline CDR1 is MDHEN and CDR2 SYDVKM. For the second PCR, which ran for roughly 6 to 11 cycles, a sample-barcoded 5' primer and a J-beta primer mix were used. Via MiXCR, TCRdb re-called the 5' RACE reads, giving one row per CDR3 protein. Of under 950,000 distinct CDR3 sequences listed, approximately 21% are singletons. Sequencing was performed on blood. V and J are TRBV28 and TRBJ2-4, with TRBD1 as a possible D gene (5 bases). The receptor comes from a man between 65 and 80 years old in good health. The CDR3 DNA follows: TGTGTCAGCAGTTCCCCCGACAGAGCCAAAAACATTCAGTACTTC. It translates to CVSSSPDRAKNIQYF.